These 30 T cell receptor beta chains came from one sample sequenced in a study of cytomegalovirus exposure and HLA in healthy donors (dated by TCRdb to between 2016 and 2019). The library was built by means of the immunoSEQ multiplex PCR assay. Held by TCRdb, this immuneACCESS table contains in-frame sequences only and omits some clones. Under half of the omission traces to an unresolved V gene where checked; the cause of the rest is unknown. Counted in this sample were some 160,000 clones; around 90% of them appeared once. Of the sample, 2.5% to 3% falls within the top ten clones. Material: PBMCs. These receptor sequences come from a man between 18 and 35 years old in good health and CMV-seronegative.

The V and J genes are TRBV5-1 and TRBJ2-7; D is perhaps TRBD2 (6 bases). The V gene lost 5 bases and the J gene lost 5 bases, with 14 bases spanning the gap. CDR1 and CDR2 from the germline V gene are SGHRS and YFSETQ. CDR3 length: 13 residues. DNA for the CDR3: TGCGCCAGCAGTCCCACGACTAGAGACGAGCAGTACTTC. Encoded protein: CASSPTTRDEQYF.

The V call is TRBV18, the J call TRBJ1-2; 7 bases are shared with TRBD1. Germline V gene sequence: CDR1 KGHSH, CDR2 LQKENI. This CDR3 region has 14 residues. Germline trimming cut 1 base from V and 4 bases from J; bases unmatched to any gene: 3. The DNA for the CDR3 is TGTGCCAGCTCACCACTAGGGACAGCCTATGGCTACACCTTC. Translated: CASSPLGTAYGYTF. The complete variable domain, with remaining parts taken from reference TRBV18 and TRBJ1-2, reads NAGVMQNPRHLVRRRGQEARLRCSPMKGHSHVYWYRQLPEEGLKFMVYLQKENIIDESGMPKERFSAEFPKEGPSILRIQQVVRGDSAAYFCASSPLGTAYGYTFGSGTRLTVV.

The rearrangement links TRBV2 to TRBJ1-1; no firm D call. V was pared by 7 bases and J by 4 bases, with 7 bases between. The CDR3 is 11 residues long. From germline, CDR1 is SNHLY and CDR2 FYNNEI. CDR3 sequence (DNA): TGTGCCAGCACTATTTCCACTGAAGCTTTCTTT. Residues: CASTISTEAFF.

This sequence joins TRBV27 and TRBJ2-7; 7 bases line up with TRBD2. The V segment lost 4 bases and the J segment 8 bases; nucleotides outside the gene matches: 17. In germline, CDR1 is MNHEY, CDR2 SMNVEV (reference sequence). The CDR3 is 16 amino acids. CDR3 DNA sequence: TGTGCCAGCAGTTCCACTAATATCCGCGGGAGTTTACAGCAGTACTTC. This gives the protein CASSSTNIRGSLQQYF.

The chain carries TRBV5-1 and TRBJ1-1, with D perhaps matching TRBD1 (6 bases). V lost 1 base and J 2 bases, leaving 9 bases between the germline ends. Germline V lookup: CDR1 SGHRS, CDR2 YFSETQ. CDR3 size: 14 residues. The CDR3 bases are TGCGCCAGCAGCTTGAGGGGGTACAACACTGAAGCTTTCTTT. This translates into CASSLRGYNTEAFF.

The chain employs TRBV5-4 and TRBJ1-3, with a tentative D call TRBD1 (6 bases). Germline loops: CDR1 SGHNT, CDR2 YYREEE (reference sequence). The ends were cut back, 4 bases at V and 3 bases at J, with 17 bases in the middle. This CDR3 has 16 amino acids. The CDR3 region has the DNA TGTGCCAGCAGCCAAGGGGGGGGCTTCGGTGGAAACACCATATATTTT. Protein product: CASSQGGGFGGNTIYF.

The chain links TRBV2 to TRBJ2-3, with TRBD2 matching 12 bases. Germline loops: CDR1 SNHLY, CDR2 FYNNEI. The CDR3 length is 18 residues. The ends lost 4 bases at V and 2 bases at J; junction bases unmatched: 10. The CDR3 loop reads CASSGRTSGTGYTDTQYF. Here the CDR3 DNA reads TGTGCCAGCAGTGGGAGGACTAGCGGGACTGGGTACACAGATACGCAGTATTTT.

The chain carries TRBV2 and TRBJ2-1; D might be TRBD2 (5 bases). The CDR3 covers 16 residues. V lost 3 bases and J lost 4, with 16 bases in between. Germline V CDR1 and CDR2: SNHLY, FYNNEI. This chain's CDR3 is CASSDFTSGLYNEQFF. As DNA, the CDR3 is TGTGCCAGCAGTGACTTTACTAGTGGCCTTTACAATGAGCAGTTCTTC.

This clone was recorded once. V is TRBV2 and J is TRBJ2-3, with 13 bases fitting TRBD2. CDR3 length equals 16 residues. V shed 6 bases and J 2 bases; nucleotides not matched to a gene: 5. CDR1 and CDR2 (germline): SNHLY, FYNNEI. The CDR3 coding sequence is TGTGCCAGCAGATCGGGACTAGCGGGATTCACAGATACGCAGTATTTT. Translation: CASRSGLAGFTDTQYF.

The V and J genes are TRBV7-9 and TRBJ2-7; TRBD2 is a possible D gene (5 bases). There are 14 residues in the CDR3. Trimming took 2 bases from V and 5 from J, leaving 13 bases between them. Per germline, CDR1 SEHNR and CDR2 FQNEAQ (reference sequence). The CDR3 loop reads CASSLSFSVNEQYF. In nucleotides, the CDR3 is TGTGCCAGCAGCTTAAGTTTTAGCGTAAACGAGCAGTACTTC.

This clone was detected only a few times. The rearrangement joins TRBV5-1 to TRBJ1-5, with D possibly TRBD1 on 5 matching bases. CDR3 size: 14 residues. Trimming took 4 bases from V and 2 from J, leaving 10 bases between them. Germline-derived CDR1 and CDR2 are SGHRS and YFSETQ. This CDR3 reads CASSGGGGNQPQHF. The DNA of the CDR3 is TGCGCCAGCAGCGGGGGAGGTGGCAATCAGCCCCAGCATTTT.

V is TRBV28 and J is TRBJ2-7, with 8 bases fitting TRBD1. The germline gives CDR1 MDHEN, CDR2 SYDVKM. J lost 4 bases, V lost 1 base, and 3 bases had no gene match. The CDR3 runs 14 residues. In DNA form, the CDR3 reads TGTGCCAGCAGTTTATTCAGGGGGCAGTACGAGCAGTACTTC. Encoded protein: CASSLFRGQYEQYF.

The rearrangement links TRBV4-1 to TRBJ1-1; 10 bases match TRBD1. Germline CDR1 is MGHRA and CDR2 is YSYEKL. CDR3 size: 15 residues. The V and J ends lost 4 bases and 4 bases, in that order; junction bases with no gene match: 6. The CDR3 loop reads CASSPIDRGLTEAFF. In DNA, the CDR3 is TGCGCCAGCAGCCCCATCGACAGGGGGCTCACTGAAGCTTTCTTT.

The rearrangement links TRBV4-1 to TRBJ2-2, with TRBD1 matching 8 bases. Germline assignment: CDR1 MGHRA and CDR2 YSYEKL. V lost 0 bases and J lost 1; bases outside the gene matches: 4. This CDR3 is built from 17 residues. The CDR3 DNA follows: TGCGCCAGCAGCCAAGATCTAGGACAGGGGAACACCGGGGAGCTGTTTTTT. It codes for CASSQDLGQGNTGELFF.

J is TRBJ2-2 and V is TRBV25-1; TRBD1 might be the D (6 bases). Germline CDR1 and CDR2: MGHDK and SYGVNS. The CDR3 contains 16 residues. V gave up 3 bases and J gave up 1 base, with 12 bases separating them. Here the CDR3 DNA reads TGTGCCAGCAGTGACCCAGGGGCGAGGAACACCGGGGAGCTGTTTTTT. This encodes CASSDPGARNTGELFF.

V and J are TRBV11-2 and TRBJ2-1; the D gene is possibly TRBD2 (5 bases). With 1 base removed from V and 7 bases from J, the gap between germline ends came to 11 bases. Germline CDR1 SGHAT, CDR2 FQNNGV. The CDR3 has 14 amino acids. For the CDR3, the DNA is TGTGCCAGCAGCTTAGGGGCAGGAGGAAATGAGCAGTTCTTC. It codes for CASSLGAGGNEQFF. Full variable domain (missing parts from reference TRBV11-2 and TRBJ2-1): EAGVAQSPRYKIIEKRQSVAFWCNPISGHATLYWYQQILGQGPKLLIQFQNNGVVDDSQLPKDRFSAERLKGVDSTLKIQPAKLEDSAVYLCASSLGAGGNEQFFGPGTRLTVL.

The genes are TRBV2 and TRBJ1-6, with 9 bases matching TRBD1. J lost 9 bases, V lost 4 bases, and 7 bases had no gene match. CDR3 length: 15 residues. The germline V gene encodes CDR1 SNHLY and CDR2 FYNNEI. The CDR3 loop is CASSVSRDRVSPLHF. The CDR3 bases are TGTGCCAGCAGTGTCTCCCGGGACAGGGTTTCACCCCTCCACTTT.

The CDR3: CASSLMDRANQPQHF. As DNA, the CDR3 is TGTGCCAGCAGTCTAATGGACAGGGCTAATCAGCCCCAGCATTTT. The chain combines TRBV2 with TRBJ1-5, with 8 bases aligning to TRBD1. The germline V gene has CDR1 SNHLY and CDR2 FYNNEI. This CDR3 spans 15 amino acids. The V segment lost 5 bases and the J segment 4 bases; nucleotides outside the gene matches: 7.

This chain uses TRBV18 with TRBJ1-6, with D perhaps TRBD1 (5 bases). V gave up 6 bases and J gave up 4 bases, with 10 bases separating them. The CDR3 extends over 14 amino acids. Per the germline V gene, CDR1 is KGHSH and CDR2 is LQKENI. The CDR3: CASSKTEYNSPLHF. CDR3 nucleotides: TGTGCCAGCTCTAAGACAGAGTATAATTCACCCCTCCACTTT. The complete variable domain, with remaining parts taken from reference TRBV18 and TRBJ1-6, reads NAGVMQNPRHLVRRRGQEARLRCSPMKGHSHVYWYRQLPEEGLKFMVYLQKENIIDESGMPKERFSAEFPKEGPSILRIQQVVRGDSAAYFCASSKTEYNSPLHFGNGTRLTVT.

The chain combines TRBV28 with TRBJ1-2; possibly TRBD1 for D (6 bases). This CDR3 is 14 amino acids long. CDR1 is MDHEN and CDR2 is SYDVKM in the germline V gene. Trimming took off 6 bases at V and 1 base at J, with 12 bases between the two ends. Here the CDR3 DNA reads TGTGCCAGCAGCTCAGGGGCGGTTAACTATGGCTACACCTTC. Its protein is CASSSGAVNYGYTF.

The count of this clone is one. The CDR3 spells CASSLDWGDNTEAFF. CDR3 DNA: TGCGCCAGCAGCTTGGATTGGGGGGACAACACTGAAGCTTTCTTT. This rearrangement joins TRBV5-1 to TRBJ1-1; D perhaps matches TRBD1 (5 bases). This CDR3 spans 15 amino acids. The germline CDR1 and CDR2 sequences are SGHRS and YFSETQ. Trimming stripped 0 bases from V and 2 bases from J, with 11 bases between.

There are a few counts of this clone. This chain joins TRBV13 and TRBJ1-2, with 11 bases aligning to TRBD1. Looked up from germline, CDR1 is PRHDT and CDR2 is FYEKMQ (reference sequence). CDR3 length equals 16 residues. V was clipped by 0 bases and J by 5 bases; unmatched bases: 5. CDR3: CASSLGRDRGGYGYTF. In DNA, the CDR3 is TGTGCCAGCAGCTTAGGCCGGGACAGGGGGGGATATGGCTACACCTTC.

This chain uses TRBV29-1 with TRBJ2-7, with D perhaps matching TRBD2 (6 bases). V lost 6 bases to trimming and J lost 9 bases, with 18 bases between them. The CDR3 spans 12 residues. Germline lookup yields CDR1 SQVTM and CDR2 ANQGSEA. Here the CDR3 DNA reads TGCAGCGTAGGAGGGAGCGGTGAGGTGCAGTACTTC. Translated: CSVGGSGEVQYF.

The chain carries TRBV9 and TRBJ1-1; D is unresolved. This CDR3 contains 14 residues. The V end lost 0 bases, the J end lost 4 bases, and 10 bases lay between the germline ends. Germline V gene data show CDR1 as SGDLS and CDR2 as YYNGEE. This CDR3 is CASSVGVSSTEAFF. CDR3 nucleotide sequence: TGTGCCAGCAGCGTAGGCGTTAGCAGCACTGAAGCTTTCTTT.

This chain links TRBV5-1 with TRBJ2-1; D might be TRBD1 (5 bases). This CDR3 contains 16 residues. Germline assignment: CDR1 SGHRS and CDR2 YFSETQ. V lost 0 bases and J lost 0, with 10 bases in between. The chain's CDR3 is CASSLVAGNSYNEQFF. CDR3 coding DNA: TGCGCCAGCAGCTTGGTGGCAGGGAACTCCTACAATGAGCAGTTCTTC.

The V call is TRBV2, the J call TRBJ2-1; the match to TRBD1 covers 7 bases. This CDR3 has 13 residues. CDR1 is SNHLY, CDR2 FYNNEI, per germline. The ends lost 5 bases at V and 8 bases at J; junction bases unmatched: 6. CDR3 sequence: CASSKTGLDEQFF. As DNA, the CDR3 is TGTGCCAGCAGTAAGACAGGGCTGGATGAGCAGTTCTTC.

The chain recombines TRBV5-1 with TRBJ2-1; 9 bases map to TRBD2. V was clipped by 1 base and J by 9 bases; unmatched bases: 8. Germline V lookup: CDR1 SGHRS, CDR2 YFSETQ. The CDR3 is 15 amino acids. The CDR3 here is CASSLKIAGDGEQFF. The CDR3 DNA reads TGCGCCAGCAGCTTGAAAATAGCGGGAGATGGTGAGCAGTTCTTC.

This clone came up once. The chain combines TRBV11-2 with TRBJ1-5, with TRBD1 identical over 10 bases. This CDR3 contains 18 residues. V was pared by 5 bases and J by 6 bases, with 16 bases of the junction left unmatched. Germline CDR1 and CDR2: SGHAT and FQNNGV. CDR3 in amino acids: CASSPRDRGTSAGQPQHF. Here the CDR3 DNA reads TGTGCCAGCAGCCCGAGGGACAGGGGAACTTCCGCGGGTCAGCCCCAGCATTTT.

The chain uses TRBV4-1 and TRBJ2-5; D possibly corresponds to TRBD2 (7 bases). CDR1 and CDR2 (germline): MGHRA, YSYEKL. The CDR3 contains 15 residues. Trimming took 0 bases from V and 7 from J, leaving 15 bases between them. CDR3 bases: TGCGCCAGCAGCCAAGAGGGGGGGCAGAGGGTGACCCAGTACTTC. As protein: CASSQEGGQRVTQYF.

The chain recombines TRBV2 with TRBJ1-1; TRBD1 might be the D (6 bases). The V end was cut by 5 bases, the J end by 0 bases, with 7 bases between. The CDR3 consists of 13 residues. The germline V gene has CDR1 SNHLY and CDR2 FYNNEI. In DNA form, the CDR3 reads TGTGCCAGCAGTTGGACAGTGAACACTGAAGCTTTCTTT. This encodes CASSWTVNTEAFF.